This note documents a single T cell receptor (beta chain) sequence. Repertoires were generated with immunoSEQ multiplex PCR, while TCRdb's copy carries only in-frame clones and drops some. The sample shows about 61,000 clones, roughly 88% of them seen only once. This sample was taken from a study of Tregs in tolerant kidney transplant recipients. CDR1 and CDR2 (germline): KGHSH, LQKENI. The CDR3 spans 16 residues. Trimming removed 3 bases from V and 7 bases from J, with 19 bases in between. The chain has TRBV18 and TRBJ2-1, with D tentatively TRBD1 or TRBD2 (5 bases each). Material: Tregs from blood, obtained before the transplant. The receptor was derived from a human donor who received a combined kidney and bone marrow transplant. The CDR3: CASSPKLGARANEQFF. CDR3 bases: TGTGCCAGCTCACCTAAACTCGGGGCCCGCGCAAATGAGCAGTTCTTC. The variable domain in full, with the rest retrieved from reference TRBV18 and TRBJ2-1, is NAGVMQNPRHLVRRRGQEARLRCSPMKGHSHVYWYRQLPEEGLKFMVYLQKENIIDESGMPKERFSAEFPKEGPSILRIQQVVRGDSAAYFCASSPKLGARANEQFFGPGTRLTVL.